These 15 T cell receptor beta chains were sequenced from one sample in a study of T-cell reconstitution after alpha-beta-depleted transplantation in children. Unique molecular identifiers were incorporated during preparation of the TCRbeta library. TCRdb re-called the PCR reads with MiXCR, one entry per CDR3 protein. The repertoire holds some 290,000 distinct CDR3 sequences, around 25% seen once, with approximately 9.9% in the top ten. The material sequenced was PBMCs, mostly from graft donor cells, taken 180 days after TCRalphabeta/CD19-depleted stem cell transplant. These receptors were obtained from a male patient younger than 18 who had a stem cell transplant for acute lymphoblastic leukemia, so the T cells may come from the graft donor.

The rearrangement joins TRBV28 to TRBJ2-5; 12 bases align to TRBD2. Germline CDR1 reads MDHEN; CDR2 reads SYDVKM. CDR3 length: 21 residues. The junction had 19 bases not matched to a gene; V was cut back by 3 bases and J by 2 bases. Here the CDR3 DNA reads TGTGCCAGCAGTTTCTTCTGGAGCCTAGCGGGAGGGCCCTTCTGGCAAGAGACCCAGTACTTC. This sequence encodes CASSFFWSLAGGPFWQETQYF.

The V gene is TRBV12-3 or TRBV12-4, the J gene TRBJ1-5; D gene uncertain. Trimming cost V 3 bases and J 5 bases, with 11 bases left between them. The CDR3 sequence is 14 residues long. The CDR3 nucleotides read TGTGCCAGCAGTTTGTGGCAGGAGGATCAGCCCCAGCATTTT. Amino acid sequence: CASSLWQEDQPQHF.

Notes on this clonotype: The junction does not match germline at one end; this may be a read error. The chain joins TRBV7-9 to TRBJ2-1; 12 positions match TRBD2. The CDR3 has 15 residues. CDR1 SEHNR and CDR2 FQNEAQ come from the germline V gene (reference sequence). CDR3 protein: CASSPPTSGSWNGIF. The DNA of the CDR3 is TGTGCCAGCAGCCCCCCGACTAGCGGGAGTTGGAATGGTATCTTC.

V gene TRBV4-1 combines with J gene TRBJ2-7; 10 bases map to TRBD1. V trimming: 1 base; J trimming: 6 bases; junction bases outside the gene matches: 6. The CDR3 contains 15 residues. Germline V CDR1 and CDR2: MGHRA, YSYEKL. CDR3 amino acids: CASSQGPGQGSEQYF. DNA for the CDR3: TGCGCCAGCAGCCAAGGACCGGGACAGGGGAGCGAGCAGTACTTC.

This rearrangement joins TRBV11-1 to TRBJ1-2; D is undetermined. The CDR3 extends over 17 amino acids. Trimming took off 1 base at V and 4 bases at J, with 19 bases between the two ends. The V gene's germline CDR1 is SGHAT and CDR2 FQDESV (reference sequence). This CDR3 reads CASSLDATAAGIYGYTF. CDR3 DNA: TGTGCCAGCAGCTTAGATGCAACGGCAGCGGGGATCTATGGCTACACCTTC.

This clonotype was counted between two and nine times. V usage is TRBV20-1 and J usage is TRBJ1-2, with D perhaps TRBD1 (6 bases). Germline values: CDR1 DFQATT, CDR2 SNEGSKA (reference sequence). This CDR3 has 15 amino acids. Deletions cut 6 bases from V and 6 bases from J, with 23 bases between. CDR3 region: CSAVLSWTATDGYTF. In DNA form, the CDR3 reads TGCAGTGCCGTCCTTAGTTGGACAGCGACCGATGGCTACACCTTC.

In this sample, this clonotype turned up a few times. This rearrangement joins TRBV21-1 to TRBJ2-7; the table's D call, TRBD1, was not checked against the DNA. TRBV21-1 counts as a pseudogene. CDR3 length: 14 amino acids. The CDR3 DNA follows: TGTGCCAGCAGCAGGGTCAGGGGATGTCACGAGCAGTACTTC. This encodes CASSRVRGCHEQYF.

The V and J genes are TRBV3-1 and TRBJ2-5, with 7 bases that match TRBD2. The CDR3 loop spans 15 amino acids. Unmatched junction bases numbered 6, after V lost 1 base and J lost 4 bases. Germline values: CDR1 LGHDT, CDR2 YNNKEL (reference sequence). Written as DNA, the CDR3 is TGTGCCAGCAGCCAAGGGGCTAGCGGTGTAGAGACCCAGTACTTC. Translation gives CASSQGASGVETQYF.

This clonotype has just a few counts. This chain uses TRBV7-6 with TRBJ2-7; D might be TRBD1 (6 bases). The CDR3 runs 13 residues. Germline values: CDR1 SGHVS, CDR2 FNYEAQ. The ends were cut back, 7 bases at V and 7 bases at J, with 17 bases in the middle. CDR3 DNA: TGTGCCAGCACCCCCCTCCGGCAGGGGGAGCAGTACTTC. Translation: CASTPLRQGEQYF.

This clonotype has just a few counts. The V call is TRBV5-6, the J call TRBJ1-1; TRBD1 agrees at 7 bases. The length of the CDR3 is 14 residues. Per the germline V gene, CDR1 is SGHDT and CDR2 is YYEEEE. V lost 0 bases, J lost 4 bases, and 3 bases stayed unmatched. The CDR3 bases are TGTGCCAGCAGCTTGGTCGACAGGGCCACTGAAGCTTTCTTT. It encodes CASSLVDRATEAFF.

This clonotype was seen a handful of times. The rearrangement links TRBV12-3 or TRBV12-4 to TRBJ1-6, with 7 bases fitting TRBD1. Trimming at V came to 10 bases and at J to 5 bases, leaving 8 bases not matched to a gene. This CDR3 contains 14 residues. CDR3 bases: TGTGCCACCTCTCAGGGGGTCCATAATTCACCCCTCCACTTT. Amino acid sequence: CATSQGVHNSPLHF.

The V and J genes are TRBV5-1 and TRBJ1-1; D remains unclear. The germline V gene has CDR1 SGHRS and CDR2 YFSETQ. This CDR3 contains 11 residues. Trimming left V 4 bases short and J 11 bases short, with 12 bases between. The DNA for the CDR3 is TGCGCCAGCAGCGCAGCCGGGTCGGCTTTCTTT. It codes for CASSAAGSAFF.

V is TRBV3-1 and J is TRBJ2-7; perhaps TRBD2 as D (6 bases). The CDR3 is 15 amino acids. Germline CDR1 LGHDT, CDR2 YNNKEL (reference sequence). Trimming took 3 bases from V and 3 from J, leaving 15 bases between them. The chain's CDR3 is CASSQDYSTFYEQYF. The CDR3, as DNA: TGTGCCAGCAGCCAGGACTACAGTACCTTCTACGAGCAGTACTTC.

This clonotype was seen a few times. The gene calls are TRBV7-7 and TRBJ2-5; 12 bases are shared with TRBD2. Germline values: CDR1 SSHAT, CDR2 FNYEAQ (reference sequence). V gave up 5 bases and J gave up 2 bases; unmatched junction bases: 9. There are 17 residues in the CDR3. The CDR3 protein is CASSPGRTSGTQETQYF. Written as DNA, the CDR3 is TGTGCCAGCAGCCCCGGGAGGACTAGCGGGACTCAAGAGACCCAGTACTTC. The variable domain in full, completed from reference TRBV7-7 and TRBJ2-5, reads GAGVSQSPRYKVTKRGQDVTLRCDPISSHATLYWYQQALGQGPEFLTYFNYEAQPDKSGLPSDRFSAERPEGSISTLTIQRTEQRDSAMYRCASSPGRTSGTQETQYFGPGTRLLVL.

The V call is TRBV12-5, the J call TRBJ1-2, with 9 bases aligning to TRBD1. The CDR3 runs 14 residues. Per the germline V gene, CDR1 is LGHNT and CDR2 is FRNRAP. The trim removed 4 bases at V and 4 bases at J, leaving 4 bases unmatched. In DNA, the CDR3 is TGTGCTAGTGGTTACCGGGACAGGGCCTATGGCTACACCTTC. Translated, it gives CASGYRDRAYGYTF.